The rows below give T cell receptor beta chains drawn from one sample of a study of blood T cell repertoires in COVID-19. The table came from immunoSEQ multiplex PCR; TCRdb's copy has only in-frame clones and leaves some out. The sample has 200,000 to 250,000 clones, over 65% seen once. Sequences were obtained from PBMCs or T cells enriched from blood (not recorded which). The receptor set was obtained from a woman in her sixties or seventies who had recovered from COVID-19. CDR3s include the opening cysteine and the closing phenylalanine or tryptophan. Expanded clones are given a class, and other clones once, few, many or no size at all.

once,TRBV6-5,TRBJ2-5,CASSYKFSGSRETQYF
-,TRBV10-3,TRBJ1-1,CAITLEQGTEAFF
once,TRBV28,TRBJ2-7,CASSALPLYEQYF
-,TRBV14,TRBJ1-3,CASSQAGAQGTIYF
few,TRBV14,TRBJ1-1,CASSLYRGTNEAFF
-,TRBV20-1,TRBJ1-1,CSASWSQRSEAFF
-,TRBV7-2,TRBJ2-3,CASSTQTSADTQYF
-,TRBV6-5,TRBJ2-7,CASSYSEGQVSYEQYF
-,TRBV4-2,TRBJ2-1,CASSQGQGNFRNEQFF
-,TRBV19,TRBJ2-2,CASKRTGTSGTTGELFF
-,TRBV5-1,TRBJ1-1,CASSAQQGSPEAFF
-,TRBV27,TRBJ1-3,CASRYNGVSGNTIYF
few,TRBV18,TRBJ2-7,CASSPQREAYHEQYF
-,TRBV20-1,TRBJ2-7,CSASSQGDYEQYF
-,TRBV19,TRBJ1-2,CASRSGNGYTF
-,TRBV4-1,TRBJ1-2,CASSQETRGVGGYTF
-,TRBV5-6,TRBJ2-3,CASSQTGWTQYF
-,TRBV3-1/TRBV3-2,TRBJ2-3,CASSKTASTDTQYF
once,TRBV21-1,TRBJ1-1,CASSSRTGTDTTEAFF
-,TRBV10-3,TRBJ1-1,CAISDSGRPERDTEAFF
few,TRBV19,TRBJ1-2,CASSITENYGYTF
-,TRBV5-1,TRBJ1-5,CASSPGTGKQPQHF
-,TRBV5-8,TRBJ1-1,CASSLQVNIEAFF
-,TRBV4-2,TRBJ1-6,CASSQTRTGGGSPLHF
-,TRBV7-2,TRBJ2-1,CASVNTGAYNEQFF
-,TRBV9,TRBJ1-2,CASSGTQGAGGYTF
-,TRBV4-2,TRBJ2-3,CASSQDRDRITDTQYF
-,TRBV25-1,TRBJ1-1,CASNTQGLGAEAFF
-,TRBV9,TRBJ2-7,CASSVGGPTYEQYF
once,TRBV11-3,TRBJ1-1,CASSLVRGVGTEAFF
few,TRBV18,TRBJ2-1,CASSLGQGAGNEQFF
once,TRBV6-2/TRBV6-3,TRBJ1-3,CASSYLGHSSGNTIYF
-,TRBV5-1,TRBJ2-2,CASSSILTGGQAGELFF
-,TRBV14,TRBJ1-1,CASSWGQGAREAFF
-,TRBV24-1,TRBJ2-3,CATSDRGDTQYF
-,TRBV7-2,TRBJ1-4,CASSPTTAGGATNEKLFF
-,TRBV7-2,TRBJ1-2,CASSLEGSLSIYGYTF
-,TRBV6-2/TRBV6-3,TRBJ2-1,CASSYYGTATYNEQFF
few,TRBV6-1,TRBJ2-3,CASSEVSSGGTDTQYF
-,TRBV11-2,TRBJ1-3,CASSQAGGLSGNTIYF
-,TRBV12-5,TRBJ2-6,CASASGEGANVLTF
-,TRBV18,TRBJ2-3,CASSPPGGDTQYF
-,TRBV14,TRBJ2-1,CASSYRGLSSYNEQFF
-,TRBV19,TRBJ1-2,CASSRSHYGYTF
-,TRBV9,TRBJ1-2,CASSLLGTPGAYGYTF
-,TRBV5-1,TRBJ2-1,CASSLTSGSSPHEQFF
-,TRBV29-1,TRBJ2-5,CSVGITGQETQYF
-,TRBV2,TRBJ2-7,CASSVLSYEQYF
-,TRBV3-1/TRBV3-2,TRBJ1-2,CASSQEWERGYTF
-,TRBV5-1,TRBJ2-2,CASSPLTDRNTGELFF
-,TRBV19,TRBJ2-2,CASSIAASALGTGELFF
-,TRBV5-1,TRBJ2-1,CASTRLAGERNEQFF
-,TRBV5-4,TRBJ1-3,CASSVDRGSGNTIYF